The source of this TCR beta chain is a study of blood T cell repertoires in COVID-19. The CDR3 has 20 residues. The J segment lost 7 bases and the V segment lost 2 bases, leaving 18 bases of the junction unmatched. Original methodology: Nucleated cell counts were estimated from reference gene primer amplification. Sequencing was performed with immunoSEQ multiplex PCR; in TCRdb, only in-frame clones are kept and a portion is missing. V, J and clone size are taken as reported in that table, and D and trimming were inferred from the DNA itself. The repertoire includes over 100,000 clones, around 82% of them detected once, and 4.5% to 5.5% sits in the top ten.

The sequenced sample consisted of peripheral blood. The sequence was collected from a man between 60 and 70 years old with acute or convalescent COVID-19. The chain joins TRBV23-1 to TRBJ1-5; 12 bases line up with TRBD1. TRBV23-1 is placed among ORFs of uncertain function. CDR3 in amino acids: CASSQTGGTGGAWKNQPQHF. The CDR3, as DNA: TGCGCCAGCAGTCAAACCGGAGGGACAGGGGGCGCGTGGAAAAACCAGCCCCAGCATTTT.